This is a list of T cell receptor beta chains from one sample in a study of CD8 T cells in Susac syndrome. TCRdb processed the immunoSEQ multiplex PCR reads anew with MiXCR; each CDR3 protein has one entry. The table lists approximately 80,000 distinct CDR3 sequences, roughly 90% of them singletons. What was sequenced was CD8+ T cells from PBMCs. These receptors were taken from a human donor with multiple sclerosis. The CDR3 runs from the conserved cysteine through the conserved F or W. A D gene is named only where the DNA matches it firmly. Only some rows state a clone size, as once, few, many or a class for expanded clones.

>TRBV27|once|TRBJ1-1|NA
TGTGCCAGCAGTCCCCACAGAGGCACTGAAGCTTTCTTT
CASSPHRGTEAFF
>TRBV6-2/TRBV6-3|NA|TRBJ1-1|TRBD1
TGTGCCAGCAGTTACCCCGGACAGGGCTTACCTGAAGCTTTCTTT
CASSYPGQGLPEAFF
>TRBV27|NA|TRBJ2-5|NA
TGTGCCCCGGTGGCCCAGTACTTC
CAPVAQYF
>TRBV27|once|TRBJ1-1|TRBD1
TGTGCCAGCAGTCTAAAGGGGGCCCTTAAGGGCACTGAAGCTTTCTTT
CASSLKGALKGTEAFF
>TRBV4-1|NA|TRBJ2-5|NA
TGCGCCAGCAGCCAAGCCCTCACAGGGTCCCAAGAGTCCCAGTACTTC
CASSQALTGSQESQYF
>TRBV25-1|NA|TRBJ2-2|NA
TGTGCCAGCAGTGCCTTAGCCGGCACCGGGGAGCTGTTTTTT
CASSALAGTGELFF
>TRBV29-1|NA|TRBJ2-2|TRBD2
TGCAGCGTTGTCCCTAGCGGGGGCACCGGGGAGCTGTTTTTT
CSVVPSGGTGELFF
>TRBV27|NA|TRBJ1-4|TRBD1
TGTGCCAGCAGTCTGACAGGGAGAGGGGAAAAACTGTTTTTT
CASSLTGRGEKLFF
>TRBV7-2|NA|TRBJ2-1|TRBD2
TGTGCCAGCAGCTTAATCAGTAGCGGGGGATACAATGAGCAGTTCTTC
CASSLISSGGYNEQFF
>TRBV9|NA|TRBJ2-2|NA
TGTGCCACATCAGGGGGGTTCGGGGAGCTGTTTTTT
CATSGGFGELFF
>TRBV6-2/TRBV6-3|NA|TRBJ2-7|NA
TGTGCCAGCAGCAACGGGGAGGCTTACGAGCAGTACTTC
CASSNGEAYEQYF
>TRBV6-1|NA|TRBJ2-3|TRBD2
TGTGCCAGCAGCCTACGAGCTAGCGGGGGGCCCGGAGATACGCAGTATTTT
CASSLRASGGPGDTQYF
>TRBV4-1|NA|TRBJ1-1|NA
TGCGCCAGCAGCCAAGACCCGTACCCCCCTGACACTGAAGCTTTCTTT
CASSQDPYPPDTEAFF
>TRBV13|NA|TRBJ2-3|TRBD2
TGTGCCAGCAGCTTAGAGAGTAGCGGGGGCACAGATACGCAGTATTTT
CASSLESSGGTDTQYF
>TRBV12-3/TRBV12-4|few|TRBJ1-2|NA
TGTGCCAGCAAAAACGACTCATACTATAGCTATGGCTACACCTTC
CASKNDSYYSYGYTF
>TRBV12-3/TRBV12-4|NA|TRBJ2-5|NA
TGTGCCAGCAGCACTCAGGGGGGATCTTGGAAGACCCAGTACTTC
CASSTQGGSWKTQYF
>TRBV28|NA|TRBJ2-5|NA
TGTGCCAGCTGGGAGGCAGGAGGGCCCCAAGAGACCCAGTACTTC
CASWEAGGPQETQYF
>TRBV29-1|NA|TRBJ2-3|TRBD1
TGCAGCGCTGACAGGGGGCTTCGCACAGATACGCAGTATTTT
CSADRGLRTDTQYF
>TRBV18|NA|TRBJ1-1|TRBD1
TGTGCCAGCTCACTTCGGACAGGGAACACTGAAGCTTTCTTT
CASSLRTGNTEAFF
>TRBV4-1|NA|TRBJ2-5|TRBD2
TGCGCCAGCAGCCAAGCACCTAACTTACAGGGACTAGCGGGAGTAGAGACCCAGTACTTC
CASSQAPNLQGLAGVETQYF
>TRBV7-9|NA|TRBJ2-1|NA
TGTGCCAGCTTAAGCTCCTACAATGAGCAGTTCTTC
CASLSSYNEQFF
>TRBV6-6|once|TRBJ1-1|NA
TGTGCCAGCAGTTACGCGGGACAATGGGGCACTGAAGCTTTCTTT
CASSYAGQWGTEAFF